Described below is a single T cell receptor (beta chain) sequence and its context. Nashville, Tennessee was home to all donors, each a Caucasian adult. This sample stems from a study of shared clonotypes between healthy human individuals. Whole-study context: A donor's plate count was three for CD4 naive and three for CD4 memory; CD8 naive had two and CD8 memory one.

Some clones are missing from TCRdb's copy, which holds only in-frame ones; the method was immunoSEQ multiplex PCR. This repertoire shows about 2 million clones, 95% found once; its top ten account for roughly 0.13%. The V and J ends lost 3 bases and 2 bases respectively, with 17 bases between them. Germline values: CDR1 SGHTA, CDR2 FQGNSA. The CDR3 totals 16 residues. The rearrangement joins TRBV7-2 to TRBJ2-7; D unclear. The sequence was collected from a man aged 18 to 30 in good health. Sequenced input: naive CD4+ T cells sorted from blood. Subset defined: CD45RA+ positively selected. For the CDR3, the DNA is TGTGCCAGCAGCTTGGGATGGCTTGCTGGCCCCTACGAGCAGTACTTC. Translating it yields CASSLGWLAGPYEQYF.